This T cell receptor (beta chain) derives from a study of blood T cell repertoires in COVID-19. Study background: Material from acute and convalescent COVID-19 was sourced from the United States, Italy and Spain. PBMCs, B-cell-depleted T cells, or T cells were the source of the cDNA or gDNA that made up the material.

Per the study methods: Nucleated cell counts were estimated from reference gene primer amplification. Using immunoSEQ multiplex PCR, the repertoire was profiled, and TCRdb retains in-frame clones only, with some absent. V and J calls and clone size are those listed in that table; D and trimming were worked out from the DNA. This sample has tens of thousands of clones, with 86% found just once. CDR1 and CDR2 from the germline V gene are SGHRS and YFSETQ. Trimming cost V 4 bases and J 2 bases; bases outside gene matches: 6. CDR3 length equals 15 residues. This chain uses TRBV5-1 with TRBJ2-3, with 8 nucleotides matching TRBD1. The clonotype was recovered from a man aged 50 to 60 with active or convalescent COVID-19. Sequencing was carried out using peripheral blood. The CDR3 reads CASSSSGGLTDTQYF. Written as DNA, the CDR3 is TGCGCCAGCAGCAGTTCAGGGGGCCTCACAGATACGCAGTATTTT.